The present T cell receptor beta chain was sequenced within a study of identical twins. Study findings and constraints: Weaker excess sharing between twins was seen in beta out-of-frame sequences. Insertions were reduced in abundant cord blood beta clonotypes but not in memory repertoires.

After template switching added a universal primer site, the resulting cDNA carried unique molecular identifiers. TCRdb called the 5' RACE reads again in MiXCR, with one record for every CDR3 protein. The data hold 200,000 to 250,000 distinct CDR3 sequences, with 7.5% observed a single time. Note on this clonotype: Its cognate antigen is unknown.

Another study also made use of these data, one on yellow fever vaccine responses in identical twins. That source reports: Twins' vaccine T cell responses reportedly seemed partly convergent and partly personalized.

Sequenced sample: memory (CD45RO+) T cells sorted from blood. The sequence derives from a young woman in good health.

The CDR3 spells CSASGQGRGTGELFF. The DNA for the CDR3 is TGCAGTGCTAGTGGTCAGGGGCGGGGAACCGGGGAGCTGTTTTTT. The chain combines TRBV20-1 with TRBJ2-2; perhaps D is TRBD1 or TRBD2 (6 bases each). CDR1 and CDR2 from the germline V gene are DFQATT and SNEGSKA (reference sequence). V lost 3 bases and J lost 5, with 16 bases in between. This CDR3 comprises 15 residues.